This T cell receptor (beta chain) was found in a study of human T cells and chemical hapten exposure. Turning to the study itself: Women made up most patients, who had alopecia areata, totalis or universalis.

TCRdb re-called the RACE reads through MiXCR, storing one row per CDR3 protein. Of about 30,000 distinct CDR3 sequences listed, under 13% are singletons. In this sample, this clonotype turned up many times. Antigen unknown. Notes on the study in general: Unchanged with DPC sensitization were TCRs above 1 in 1000 frequency.

Specified time point: pre-sensitization, week 0. Treatment reported: therapeutic diphenylcyclopropenone sensitization with weekly scalp DPC. Total RNA was isolated from whole blood that had not been fractionated. This CDR3 comprises 15 residues. Trimming took 6 bases from V and 1 from J; bases not matched to a gene: 6. In germline, CDR1 is DFQATT, CDR2 SNEGSKA (reference sequence). The sequencing used whole blood, collected in connection with sensitization to the hapten diphenylcyclopropenone (DPC). The V gene is TRBV20-1, the J gene TRBJ1-1, with 12 bases matching TRBD1. The TCR originated in a man in his fifties or sixties with alopecia areata. Some clones in this sample may be carry-over from other donors' samples. The DNA of the CDR3 is TGCAGTGCAAGGGACAGGGGGCGACAGAACACTGAAGCTTTCTTT. Translated, it gives CSARDRGRQNTEAFF.